Listed here are 11 T cell receptor beta chains from one sample, sequenced in a study of blood T cells in healthy people across ages. A second 7 to 11 cycle PCR used barcoded and J-beta primers. TCRdb re-called the 5' RACE reads with MiXCR, one entry per CDR3 protein. The repertoire holds around 750,000 distinct CDR3 sequences, with approximately 53% as singletons. The material sequenced was blood. The receptors shown here come from a man of 80 years or more in good health.

The chain joins TRBV10-3 to TRBJ1-6; maybe TRBD1 (6 bases). Germline lookup yields CDR1 ENHRY and CDR2 SYGVKD. Trimming took 10 bases from V and 7 from J, leaving 20 bases between them. CDR3 length equals 15 residues. The CDR3 spells CATGAPAAGNSPLHF. CDR3 sequence (DNA): TGTGCCACAGGGGCCCCGGCAGCGGGGAATTCACCCCTCCACTTT.

The V and J genes are TRBV6-5 and TRBJ1-2; no firm D call. CDR3 length: 14 amino acids. V was shortened by 0 bases and J by 7 bases, with 12 bases between the two germline ends. The germline V gene has CDR1 MNHEY and CDR2 SVGAGI. The CDR3 DNA is TGTGCCAGCAGTTACTCGACTGGGCGGCTTGGCTACACCTTC. Translation gives CASSYSTGRLGYTF.

The chain combines TRBV11-2 with TRBJ2-3; TRBD2 is a possible D gene (6 bases). The CDR3 spans 15 residues. Germline values: CDR1 SGHAT, CDR2 FQNNGV. Trimming removed 1 base from V and 6 bases from J, with 14 bases in between. The CDR3 region has the DNA TGTGCCAGCAGCTTAGCTGGAGGGCCCCAGGATACGCAGTATTTT. Translated: CASSLAGGPQDTQYF.

The rearrangement links TRBV7-9 to TRBJ2-7; 10 bases are shared with TRBD2. The germline V gene encodes CDR1 SEHNR and CDR2 FQNEAQ (reference sequence). Unmatched junction bases numbered 5, after V lost 5 bases and J lost 1 base. This CDR3 region has 15 residues. For the CDR3, the DNA is TGTGCCAGCAGCAAGTGGACTAGCGGATCCTACGAGCAGTACTTC. It specifies CASSKWTSGSYEQYF. The variable domain in full, with the rest retrieved from reference TRBV7-9 and TRBJ2-7, is DTGVSQNPRHKITKRGQNVTFRCDPISEHNRLYWYRQTLGQGPEFLTYFQNEAQLEKSRLLSDRFSAERPKGSFSTLEIQRTEQGDSAMYLCASSKWTSGSYEQYFGPGTRLTVT.

This sequence joins TRBV14 and TRBJ2-7, with 9 bases aligning to TRBD2. Germline CDR1 SGHDN, CDR2 FVKESK. Germline trimming cut 5 bases from V and 2 bases from J; bases unmatched to any gene: 16. The CDR3 runs to 18 residues. CDR3 bases: TGTGCCAGCAGCGCGGGACTAGCCCCGAAGGTTTTCCCCTACGAGCAGTACTTC. Its translation is CASSAGLAPKVFPYEQYF.

The chain employs TRBV20-1 and TRBJ2-5; 10 bases match TRBD1. This CDR3 is built from 14 residues. Trimming cost V 6 bases and J 5 bases; bases outside gene matches: 9. Germline CDR1 DFQATT, CDR2 SNEGSKA (reference sequence). CDR3 DNA: TGCAGTGCCGACAGGGGACAGGGGCGGGAGACCCAGTACTTC. It encodes CSADRGQGRETQYF.

This clonotype occurred a few times. The chain carries TRBV27 and TRBJ2-7; D is unclear. Germline values: CDR1 MNHEY, CDR2 SMNVEV (reference sequence). Trimming left V 2 bases short and J 2 bases short, with 10 bases between. The CDR3 is 14 residues long. CDR3 DNA sequence: TGTGCCAGCAGTTTAGGGGTCTTTACCTACGAGCAGTACTTC. Encoded protein: CASSLGVFTYEQYF.

The J gene is TRBJ1-2, the V gene TRBV25-1; possibly TRBD1 for D (6 bases). The CDR3 length is 14 residues. Trimming removed 6 bases from V and 3 bases from J, with 14 bases in between. Looked up from germline, CDR1 is MGHDK and CDR2 is SYGVNS. CDR3 nucleotides: TGTGCCAGCAGCTTTGGAGGACAGTACTATGGCTACACCTTC. Its translation is CASSFGGQYYGYTF.

V and J are TRBV28 and TRBJ2-3, with TRBD1 matching over 9 bases. The germline V gene encodes CDR1 MDHEN and CDR2 SYDVKM. The CDR3 loop spans 15 amino acids. J gave up 5 bases and V 6 bases, and 9 bases lay outside the gene matches. CDR3: CASSGRDRDLDTQYF. CDR3 nucleotides: TGTGCCAGCAGCGGGCGGGACAGGGATTTAGATACGCAGTATTTT.

This clonotype occurred once. The chain employs TRBV20-1 and TRBJ2-7; 9 bases agree with TRBD1. Germline CDR1 and CDR2: DFQATT and SNEGSKA (reference sequence). This CDR3 spans 15 amino acids. J gave up 1 base and V 0 bases, and 4 bases lay outside the gene matches. The chain's CDR3 is CSARDGTGRSYEQYF. The DNA for the CDR3 is TGCAGTGCTAGAGATGGGACAGGGCGGTCCTACGAGCAGTACTTC.

The gene calls are TRBV3-1 and TRBJ2-3, with 7 bases lining up with TRBD1. The V segment lost 4 bases and the J segment 4 bases; nucleotides outside the gene matches: 14. The germline gives CDR1 LGHDT, CDR2 YNNKEL (reference sequence). This CDR3 spans 17 amino acids. CDR3 DNA sequence: TGTGCCAGCAGCCGGGGAATTACAGGGGCTTACGCAGATACGCAGTATTTT. Protein product: CASSRGITGAYADTQYF.